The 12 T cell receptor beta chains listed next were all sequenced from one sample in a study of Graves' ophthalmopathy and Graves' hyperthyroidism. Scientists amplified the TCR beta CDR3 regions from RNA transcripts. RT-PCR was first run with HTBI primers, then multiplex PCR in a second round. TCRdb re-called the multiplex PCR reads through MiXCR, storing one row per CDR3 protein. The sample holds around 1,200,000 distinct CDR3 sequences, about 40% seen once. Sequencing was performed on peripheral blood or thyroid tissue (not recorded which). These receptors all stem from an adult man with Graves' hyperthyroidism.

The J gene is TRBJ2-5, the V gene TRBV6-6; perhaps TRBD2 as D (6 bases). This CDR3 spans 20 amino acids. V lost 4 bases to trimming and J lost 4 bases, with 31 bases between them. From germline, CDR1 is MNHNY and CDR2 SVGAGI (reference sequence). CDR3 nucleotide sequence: TGTGCCAGCAGTTCACCCAACCCCCCCAAGAGGGAGGAACAATTAGAGACCCAGTACTTC. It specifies CASSSPNPPKREEQLETQYF.

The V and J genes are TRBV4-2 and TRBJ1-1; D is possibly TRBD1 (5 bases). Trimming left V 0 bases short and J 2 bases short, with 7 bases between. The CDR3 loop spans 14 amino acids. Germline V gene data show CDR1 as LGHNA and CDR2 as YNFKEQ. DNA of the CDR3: TGTGCCAGCAGCCAAGACGGGGGTAACACTGAAGCTTTCTTT. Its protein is CASSQDGGNTEAFF.

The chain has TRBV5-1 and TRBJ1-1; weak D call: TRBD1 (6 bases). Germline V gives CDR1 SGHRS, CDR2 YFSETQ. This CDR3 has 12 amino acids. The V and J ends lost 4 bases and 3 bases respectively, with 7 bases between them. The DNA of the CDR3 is TGCGCCAGCAGCAAGGGGGACACTGAAGCTTTCTTT. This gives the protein CASSKGDTEAFF.

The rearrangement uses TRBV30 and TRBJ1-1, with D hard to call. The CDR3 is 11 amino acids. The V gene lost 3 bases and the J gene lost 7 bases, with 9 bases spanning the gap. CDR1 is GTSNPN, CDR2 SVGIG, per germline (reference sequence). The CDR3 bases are TGTGCCTGGAGCGAATTGATTGAAGCTTTCTTT. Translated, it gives CAWSELIEAFF.

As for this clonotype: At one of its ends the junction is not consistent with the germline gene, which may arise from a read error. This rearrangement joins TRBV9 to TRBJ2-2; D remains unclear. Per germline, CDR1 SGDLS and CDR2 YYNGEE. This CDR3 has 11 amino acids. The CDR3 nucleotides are TGTGCCGGCAGCGCAACCGGGGAGCTGTTTTTT. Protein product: CAGSATGELFF.

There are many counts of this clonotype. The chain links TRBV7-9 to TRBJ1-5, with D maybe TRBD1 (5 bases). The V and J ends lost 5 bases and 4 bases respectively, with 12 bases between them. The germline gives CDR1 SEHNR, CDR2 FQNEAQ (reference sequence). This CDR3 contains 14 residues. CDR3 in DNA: TGTGCCAGCAGCACGGGACGGGAGAATCAGCCCCAGCATTTT. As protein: CASSTGRENQPQHF. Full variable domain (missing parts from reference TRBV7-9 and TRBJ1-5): DTGVSQNPRHKITKRGQNVTFRCDPISEHNRLYWYRQTLGQGPEFLTYFQNEAQLEKSRLLSDRFSAERPKGSFSTLEIQRTEQGDSAMYLCASSTGRENQPQHFGDGTRLSIL.

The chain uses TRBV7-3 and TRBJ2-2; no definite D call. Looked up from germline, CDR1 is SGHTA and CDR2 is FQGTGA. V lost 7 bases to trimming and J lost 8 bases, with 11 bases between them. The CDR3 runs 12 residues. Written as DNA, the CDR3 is TGTGCCAGCACCCAGGCCTGGGGGGAGCTGTTTTTT. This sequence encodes CASTQAWGELFF.

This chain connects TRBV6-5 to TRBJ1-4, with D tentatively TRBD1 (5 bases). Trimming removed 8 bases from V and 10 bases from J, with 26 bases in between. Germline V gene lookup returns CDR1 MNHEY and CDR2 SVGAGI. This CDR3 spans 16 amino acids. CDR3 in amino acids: CASQTGAAWLEGKLFF. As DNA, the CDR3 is TGTGCCAGCCAAACCGGGGCGGCCTGGTTGGAGGGAAAACTGTTTTTT.

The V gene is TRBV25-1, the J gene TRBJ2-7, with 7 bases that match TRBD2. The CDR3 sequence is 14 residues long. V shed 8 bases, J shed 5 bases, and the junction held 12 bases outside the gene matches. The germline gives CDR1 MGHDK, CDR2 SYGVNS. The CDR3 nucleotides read TGTGCCAGCTCACCTCGCGGGAGTCAGCACGAGCAGTACTTC. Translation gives CASSPRGSQHEQYF.

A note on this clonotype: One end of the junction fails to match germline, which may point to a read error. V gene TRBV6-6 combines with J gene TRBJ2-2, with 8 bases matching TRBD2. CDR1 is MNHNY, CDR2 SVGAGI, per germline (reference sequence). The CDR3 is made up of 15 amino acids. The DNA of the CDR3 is TGTGCCATCAGTGAACCCGGGGGGGGCCTTTTGGAGCTGTTTTTT. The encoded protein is CAISEPGGGLLELFF.

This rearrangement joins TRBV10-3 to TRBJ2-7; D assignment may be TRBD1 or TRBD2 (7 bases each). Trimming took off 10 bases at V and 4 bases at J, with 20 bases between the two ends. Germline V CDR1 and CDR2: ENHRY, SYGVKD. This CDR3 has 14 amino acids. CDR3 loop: CASSQGEGVYEQYF. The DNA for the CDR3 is TGTGCCAGCAGCCAGGGGGAGGGGGTATACGAGCAGTACTTC.

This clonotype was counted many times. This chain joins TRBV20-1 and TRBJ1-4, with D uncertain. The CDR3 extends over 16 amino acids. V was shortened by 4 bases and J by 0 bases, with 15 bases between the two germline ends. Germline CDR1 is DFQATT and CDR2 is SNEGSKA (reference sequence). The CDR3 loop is CSATTTAPATNEKLFF. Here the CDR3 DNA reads TGCAGTGCTACCACGACCGCTCCCGCAACTAATGAAAAACTGTTTTTT.